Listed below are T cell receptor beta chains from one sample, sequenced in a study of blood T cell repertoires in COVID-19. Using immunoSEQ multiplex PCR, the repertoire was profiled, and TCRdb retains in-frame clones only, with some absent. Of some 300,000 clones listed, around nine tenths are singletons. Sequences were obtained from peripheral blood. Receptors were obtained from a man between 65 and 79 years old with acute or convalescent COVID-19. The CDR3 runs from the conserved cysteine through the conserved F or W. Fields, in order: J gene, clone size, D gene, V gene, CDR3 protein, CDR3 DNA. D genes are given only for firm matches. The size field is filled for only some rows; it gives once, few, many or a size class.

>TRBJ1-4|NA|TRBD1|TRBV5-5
CASSGRTGLNEKLFF
TGTGCCAGCAGCGGCCGGACAGGCCTTAATGAAAAACTGTTTTTT
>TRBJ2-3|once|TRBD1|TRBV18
CASSLLRTGGTDTQYF
TGTGCCAGCTCACTTCTTCGGACAGGGGGCACAGATACGCAGTATTTT
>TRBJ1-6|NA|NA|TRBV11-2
CASSLDFLPQSPLHF
TGTGCCAGCAGCTTAGATTTCTTACCCCAGTCACCCCTCCACTTT
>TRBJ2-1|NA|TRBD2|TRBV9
CASSVDGGAYNEQFF
TGTGCCAGCAGCGTAGACGGGGGGGCCTACAATGAGCAGTTCTTC
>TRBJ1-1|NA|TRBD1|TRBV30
CAWQGQPNTEAFF
TGTGCCTGGCAGGGACAGCCGAACACTGAAGCTTTCTTT
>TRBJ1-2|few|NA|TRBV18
CASSRQGLTNYGYTF
TGTGCCAGCTCACGCCAGGGGCTGACTAACTATGGCTACACCTTC
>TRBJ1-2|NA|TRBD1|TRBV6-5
CAGGQRFPYGYTF
TGTGCCGGGGGACAGAGATTCCCCTATGGCTACACCTTC
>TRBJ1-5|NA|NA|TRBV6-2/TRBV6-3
CASSYELPQPQHF
TGTGCCAGCAGTTACGAACTACCCCAGCCCCAGCATTTT
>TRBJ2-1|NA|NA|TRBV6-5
CASKIGASYNEQFF
TGTGCCAGCAAAATAGGGGCCTCCTACAATGAGCAGTTCTTC
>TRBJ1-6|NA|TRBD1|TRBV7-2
CASSLAGQGAGYNSPLHF
TGTGCCAGCAGCTTAGCGGGACAGGGAGCGGGCTATAATTCACCCCTCCACTTT
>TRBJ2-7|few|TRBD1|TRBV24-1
CATRQGFAQYF
TGTGCCACCAGACAGGGGTTCGCGCAGTACTTC
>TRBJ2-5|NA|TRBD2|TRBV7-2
CASSFIAGGAETQYF
TGTGCCAGCAGCTTTATAGCGGGGGGGGCAGAGACCCAGTACTTC
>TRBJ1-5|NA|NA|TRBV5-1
CASSLQGNSNQPQHF
TGCGCCAGCAGCTTGCAGGGGAATAGCAATCAGCCCCAGCATTTT
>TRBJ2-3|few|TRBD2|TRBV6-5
CATSTSGGDTQYF
TGTGCCACATCAACTAGCGGGGGGGATACGCAGTATTTT
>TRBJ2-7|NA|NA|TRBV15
CATSSRLHYEQYF
TGTGCCACCAGCTCTCGACTGCACTACGAGCAGTACTTC
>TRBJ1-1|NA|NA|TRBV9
CASSVAGASTEAFF
TGTGCCAGCAGCGTTGCGGGGGCGTCCACTGAAGCTTTCTTT
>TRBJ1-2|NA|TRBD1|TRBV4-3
CASRSQGAANYGYTF
TGCGCCAGCAGGTCACAGGGGGCCGCTAACTATGGCTACACCTTC
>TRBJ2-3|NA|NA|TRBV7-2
CASRWGVIDTQYF
TGTGCCAGCAGATGGGGAGTGATAGATACGCAGTATTTT
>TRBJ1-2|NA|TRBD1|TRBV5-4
CASIGRGLDYGYTF
TGTGCCAGCATTGGCAGGGGGCTTGACTATGGCTACACCTTC
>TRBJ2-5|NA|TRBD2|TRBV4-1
CASSPQIVLAGFQETQYF
TGCGCCAGCAGCCCCCAAATCGTCCTAGCGGGGTTTCAAGAGACCCAGTACTTC
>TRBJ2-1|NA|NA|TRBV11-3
CASSLRTTNNEQFF
TGTGCCAGCAGCCTAAGGACTACCAACAATGAGCAGTTCTTC
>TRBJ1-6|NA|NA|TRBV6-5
CASTPGERVGSPLHF
TGTGCCAGCACCCCAGGGGAGAGGGTTGGCTCACCCCTCCACTTT
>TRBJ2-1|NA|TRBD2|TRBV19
CASSYFLADYNEQFF
TGTGCCAGTAGTTATTTCCTAGCGGATTACAATGAGCAGTTCTTC
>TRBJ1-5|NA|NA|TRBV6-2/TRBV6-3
CASSYSSGAGYSNQPQHF
TGTGCCAGCAGTTACTCAAGCGGGGCCGGGTATAGCAATCAGCCCCAGCATTTT
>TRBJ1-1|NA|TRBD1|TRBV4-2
CASSRPGQGDTEAFF
TGTGCCAGCAGCCGACCCGGACAGGGTGACACTGAAGCTTTCTTT
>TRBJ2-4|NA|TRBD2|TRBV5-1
CASSLGPPGGGENIQYF
TGCGCCAGCAGCTTGGGACCCCCGGGGGGTGGAGAAAACATTCAGTACTTC
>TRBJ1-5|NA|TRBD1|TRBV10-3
CAISDGQGHQPQHF
TGTGCCATCAGTGACGGACAGGGCCATCAGCCCCAGCATTTT
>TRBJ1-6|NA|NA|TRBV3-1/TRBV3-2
CASSQDRSSPLHF
TGTGCCAGCAGCCAAGACAGGTCCTCACCCCTCCACTTT
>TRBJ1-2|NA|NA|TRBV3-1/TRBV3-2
CASSQEQGRYYGYTF
TGTGCCAGCAGCCAAGAACAGGGCAGATACTATGGCTACACCTTC
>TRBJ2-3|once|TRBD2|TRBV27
CASILSREFTDTQYF
TGTGCCAGCATCCTCTCGCGGGAGTTTACAGATACGCAGTATTTT
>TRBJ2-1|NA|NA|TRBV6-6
CASSYGDITYNEQFF
TGTGCCAGCAGTTATGGGGACATTACCTACAATGAGCAGTTCTTC
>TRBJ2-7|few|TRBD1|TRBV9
CASSAGTGTVENEQYF
TGTGCCAGCAGCGCTGGAACCGGGACAGTCGAAAATGAGCAGTACTTC
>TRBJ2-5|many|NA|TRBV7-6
CASSSRPVQETQYF
TGTGCCAGCAGCTCCCGCCCAGTCCAAGAGACCCAGTACTTC
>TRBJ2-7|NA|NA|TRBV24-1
CATSDRAGVSEQYF
TGTGCCACCAGTGATCGGGCAGGGGTGAGCGAGCAGTACTTC
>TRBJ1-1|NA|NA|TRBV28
CASNPGLVNTEAFF
TGTGCCAGCAACCCGGGGTTGGTGAACACTGAAGCTTTCTTT
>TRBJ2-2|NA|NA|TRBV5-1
CASSLSTTGELFF
TGCGCCAGCAGCTTGTCTACCACCGGGGAGCTGTTTTTT
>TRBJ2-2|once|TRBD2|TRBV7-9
CASSLPSGGLTGELFF
TGTGCCAGCAGCTTGCCTAGCGGGGGCCTCACCGGGGAGCTGTTTTTT